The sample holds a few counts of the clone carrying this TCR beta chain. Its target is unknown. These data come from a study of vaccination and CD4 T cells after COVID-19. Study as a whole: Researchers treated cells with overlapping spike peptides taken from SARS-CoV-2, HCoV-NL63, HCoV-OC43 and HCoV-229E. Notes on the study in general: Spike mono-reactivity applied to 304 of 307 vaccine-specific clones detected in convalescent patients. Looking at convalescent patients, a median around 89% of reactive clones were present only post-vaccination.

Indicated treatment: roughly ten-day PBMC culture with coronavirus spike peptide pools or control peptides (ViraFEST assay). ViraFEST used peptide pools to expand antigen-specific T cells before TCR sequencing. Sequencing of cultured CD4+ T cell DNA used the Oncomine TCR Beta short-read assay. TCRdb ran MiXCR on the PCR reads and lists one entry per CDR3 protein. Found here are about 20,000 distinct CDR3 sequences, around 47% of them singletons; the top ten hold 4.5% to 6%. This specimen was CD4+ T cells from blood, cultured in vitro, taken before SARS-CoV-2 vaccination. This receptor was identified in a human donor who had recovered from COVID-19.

CDR3 DNA: TGTGCCACCAGTGATAACCGGGACACAGGACGTCCTGAAGCTTTCTTT. Translating gives CATSDNRDTGRPEAFF. The chain is built from TRBV24-1 and TRBJ1-1, with a weak D call TRBD1 (6 bases). CDR1 is KGHDR and CDR2 is SFDVKD in the germline V gene. The CDR3 sequence is 16 residues long. Trimming removed 3 bases from V and 6 bases from J, with 19 bases in between.